Following are 9 T cell receptor beta chains from one sample sequenced in a study of T cells in Graves' hyperthyroidism and ophthalmopathy. TCR beta CDR3 regions were amplified from RNA. The study used the HTBI primer set for a first-round RT-PCR of the TCR CDR3. TCRdb recomputed calls from the multiplex PCR reads with MiXCR, one row per CDR3 protein. This sample has some 360,000 distinct CDR3 sequences, with 18% found just once. The sequencing sample was made of blood. The receptors stem from a woman aged 40 to 50 with Graves' ophthalmopathy.

This clonotype was seen repeatedly, ten times or more. This chain links TRBV27 with TRBJ1-1; D is perhaps TRBD1 (6 bases). The germline V gene encodes CDR1 MNHEY and CDR2 SMNVEV (reference sequence). V dropped 0 bases and J dropped 1 base, with 15 bases sitting between them. The CDR3 has 17 amino acids. CDR3 protein: CASSLSPYRDANTEAFF. CDR3 in DNA: TGTGCCAGCAGTTTATCCCCCTACAGGGATGCGAACACTGAAGCTTTCTTT.

This clonotype occurred many times. The chain uses TRBV6-2 or TRBV6-3 and TRBJ1-3, with D possibly TRBD1 on 5 matching bases. V gave up 0 bases and J gave up 0 bases, with 6 bases separating them. Germline V gene sequence: CDR1 MNHEY, CDR2 SVGEGT. The CDR3 contains 15 residues. CDR3 sequence: CASSYSTVSGNTIYF. CDR3 nucleotides: TGTGCCAGCAGTTACTCGACAGTCTCTGGAAACACCATATATTTT.

This clonotype was counted many times. This may come from a read error, since a much larger clone is one base off. The rearrangement uses TRBV10-3 and TRBJ2-5, with 11 bases lining up with TRBD2. Germline assignment: CDR1 ENHRY and CDR2 SYGVKD. CDR3 length: 15 amino acids. The CDR3 nucleotides are TGTGGCATCGGGACTAGCGGCTCGTACCAAGAGACCCAGTACTTC. It translates to CGIGTSGSYQETQYF.

This sequence joins TRBV7-2 and TRBJ2-7; 10 bases align to TRBD2. The junction had 10 bases not matched to a gene; V was cut back by 1 base and J by 4 bases. The length of the CDR3 is 17 residues. Germline V gives CDR1 SGHTA, CDR2 FQGNSA. The DNA of the CDR3 is TGTGCCAGCAGCTTAGGGCTGGCTAGCGGGAGCGGATACGAGCAGTACTTC. Amino acids: CASSLGLASGSGYEQYF.

There are many counts of this clonotype. This sequence joins TRBV3-1 and TRBJ1-1; D gene uncertain. Germline CDR1 LGHDT, CDR2 YNNKEL (reference sequence). Trimming left V 4 bases short and J 1 base short, with 10 bases between. The CDR3 has 14 amino acids. The CDR3 bases are TGTGCCAGCAGCCCCATCACACGGAACACTGAAGCTTTCTTT. Translation gives CASSPITRNTEAFF. The full variable domain, in which reference TRBV3-1 and TRBJ1-1 provide the parts outside the CDR3, is DTAVSQTPKYLVTQMGNDKSIKCEQNLGHDTMYWYKQDSKKFLKIMFSYNNKELIINETVPNRFSPKSPDKAHLNLHINSLELGDSAVYFCASSPITRNTEAFFGQGTRLTVV.

This clonotype appeared many times. This chain uses TRBV12-5 with TRBJ1-1; D gene unclear. CDR1 is LGHNT and CDR2 is FRNRAP in the germline V gene. This CDR3 contains 13 residues. V was shortened by 1 base and J by 5 bases, with 8 bases between the two germline ends. CDR3 nucleotides: TGTGCTAGTGGTTTGGGTCCGCGGACTGAAGCTTTCTTT. It translates to CASGLGPRTEAFF.

This clonotype was observed at least ten times. The J gene is TRBJ1-2, the V gene TRBV3-1; no clear D. V was trimmed by 0 bases and J by 1 base, leaving 3 bases between them. This CDR3 comprises 13 residues. Germline V gene data show CDR1 as LGHDT and CDR2 as YNNKEL (reference sequence). For the CDR3, the DNA is TGTGCCAGCAGCCAAGAATTTAACTATGGCTACACCTTC. Translating gives CASSQEFNYGYTF.

This clonotype was seen ten or more times. Just one base apart from a much larger clone, this may be a read error. In this CDR3 the conserved last residue, phenylalanine or tryptophan, is missing, so a read error is likely. The chain uses TRBV6-1 and TRBJ2-7, with D tentatively TRBD2 (5 bases). This CDR3 contains 13 residues. Germline CDR1 MNHNS, CDR2 SASEGT. V shed 4 bases and J shed 3 bases, with 10 bases lying between them. CDR3 residues: CASSAGENYEQYL. CDR3 in DNA: TGTGCCAGCAGTGCCGGGGAGAACTACGAGCAGTACCTC.

This clonotype showed up many times. The chain uses TRBV6-2 or TRBV6-3 and TRBJ2-2, with a weak D call TRBD2 (5 bases). This CDR3 region has 15 residues. CDR1 MNHEY and CDR2 SVGEGT come from the germline V gene. The V end was cut by 5 bases, the J end by 5 bases, with 15 bases between. CDR3 sequence (DNA): TGTGCCAGCAGTGGACTCGATCGGATGACCGGGGAGCTGTTTTTT. This encodes CASSGLDRMTGELFF.